Each of the 15 T cell receptor beta chains below was sequenced from the same sample in a study of T cell responses to AZD1222 COVID-19 vaccine. The method was immunoSEQ multiplex PCR; TCRdb's version includes in-frame clones alone and lacks a portion of them. Found here are about 200,000 clones, about 94% of them singletons; the top ten hold 0.9% to 1.1%. The source was peripheral blood, collected 28 days after the second AZD1222 dose. These TCRs come from an adult who received the AZD1222 COVID-19 vaccine.

This chain joins TRBV28 and TRBJ1-2; D possibly corresponds to TRBD1 (5 bases). Deletions cut 0 bases from V and 8 bases from J, with 16 bases between. Germline values: CDR1 MDHEN, CDR2 SYDVKM. The length of the CDR3 is 15 residues. This CDR3 is CASSLWVSQGGGYTF. In DNA, the CDR3 is TGTGCCAGCAGTTTATGGGTTAGCCAGGGAGGCGGCTACACCTTC.

The chain has TRBV9 and TRBJ1-2; D remains ambiguous. Germline V gene data show CDR1 as SGDLS and CDR2 as YYNGEE. This CDR3 has 12 amino acids. Trimming left V 1 base short and J 6 bases short, with 7 bases between. This CDR3 is CASSVSGNGYTF. CDR3 coding DNA: TGTGCCAGCAGCGTAAGTGGGAATGGCTACACCTTC.

This clone was picked up a small number of times. The sample has other DNA sequences that encode this CDR3 too. This chain connects TRBV7-8 to TRBJ1-4; D remains unclear. The V and J ends lost 1 base and 7 bases respectively, with 7 bases between them. Per the germline V gene, CDR1 is SGHVS and CDR2 is FQNEAQ. CDR3 length equals 13 residues. Written as DNA, the CDR3 is TGTGCCAGCAGCTTAGGGACGGTTGAAAAACTGTTTTTT. This codes for CASSLGTVEKLFF.

The chain has TRBV18 and TRBJ2-7; D gene uncertain. Looked up from germline, CDR1 is KGHSH and CDR2 is LQKENI. The CDR3 is made up of 13 amino acids. V was trimmed by 6 bases and J by 2 bases, leaving 11 bases between them. The DNA for the CDR3 is TGTGCCAGCTCTACCAGTCCCGCCTACGAGCAGTACTTC. Its translation is CASSTSPAYEQYF. The variable domain in full, with the rest retrieved from reference TRBV18 and TRBJ2-7, is NAGVMQNPRHLVRRRGQEARLRCSPMKGHSHVYWYRQLPEEGLKFMVYLQKENIIDESGMPKERFSAEFPKEGPSILRIQQVVRGDSAAYFCASSTSPAYEQYFGPGTRLTVT.

The chain couples TRBV7-9 to TRBJ1-1; D perhaps matches TRBD1 (5 bases). CDR3 size: 12 residues. Germline CDR1 reads SEHNR; CDR2 reads FQNEAQ (reference sequence). With 8 bases removed from V and 2 bases from J, the gap between germline ends came to 9 bases. CDR3 nucleotide sequence: TGTGCCAGCTGGGGCATAAACACTGAAGCTTTCTTT. It specifies CASWGINTEAFF.

This clone came up once. The chain carries TRBV19 and TRBJ2-1, with D possibly matching TRBD2 (5 bases). Trimming removed 5 bases from V and 10 bases from J, with 9 bases in between. From germline, CDR1 is LNHDA and CDR2 SQIVND (reference sequence). The CDR3 extends over 11 amino acids. The CDR3 loop reads CASSQGLEQFF. CDR3 coding DNA: TGTGCCAGTAGTCAAGGACTCGAGCAGTTCTTC.

This clone was seen once. The chain has TRBV3-1 (or the pseudogene TRBV3-2) and TRBJ1-1; D possibly corresponds to TRBD1 (6 bases). Looked up from germline, CDR1 is LGHDT and CDR2 is YNNKEL (reference sequence). CDR3 size: 12 residues. Trimming took 3 bases from V and 10 from J, leaving 12 bases between them. Here the CDR3 reads CASSQTGHLAFF. CDR3 in DNA: TGTGCCAGCAGCCAGACAGGCCATTTAGCTTTCTTT.

In regard to this clone: A single base separates this from a much larger clone, so it may be a read error. This chain links TRBV5-6 with TRBJ1-3, with no clear D. The CDR3 runs to 12 residues. Per germline, CDR1 SGHDT and CDR2 YYEEEE. The V end was cut by 2 bases, the J end by 0 bases, with 0 bases between. The CDR3 coding sequence is TGTGCCAGCAGCTTCTCTGGAAACACCATATATTTT. Translated, it gives CASSFSGNTIYF.

The V gene is TRBV5-6, the J gene TRBJ2-3; 13 bases agree with TRBD2. J lost 2 bases, V lost 2 bases, and 2 bases had no gene match. This CDR3 region has 16 residues. Per the germline V gene, CDR1 is SGHDT and CDR2 is YYEEEE. DNA for the CDR3: TGTGCCAGCAGCTTACTAGCGGGGGGGCCCACAGATACGCAGTATTTT. This codes for CASSLLAGGPTDTQYF.

The rearrangement links TRBV27 to TRBJ1-1, with TRBD1 identical over 7 bases. The length of the CDR3 is 13 residues. The J segment lost 4 bases and the V segment lost 6 bases, leaving 5 bases of the junction unmatched. Germline CDR1 is MNHEY and CDR2 is SMNVEV (reference sequence). The DNA of the CDR3 is TGTGCCAGCAGCCTTCCAGGGGGCACTGAAGCTTTCTTT. The encoded protein is CASSLPGGTEAFF.

The chain carries TRBV7-3 and TRBJ1-6, with D perhaps matching TRBD1 (5 bases). V was pared by 2 bases and J by 0 bases, with 11 bases between. The germline V gene encodes CDR1 SGHTA and CDR2 FQGTGA. This CDR3 region has 17 residues. CDR3 bases: TGTGCCAGCAGCTTAGTGGGGGGGAGCTCCTATAATTCACCCCTCCACTTT. This gives the protein CASSLVGGSSYNSPLHF.

The chain couples TRBV5-6 to TRBJ2-2; D ambiguous. Trimming removed 4 bases from V and 7 bases from J, with 8 bases in between. Germline CDR1 SGHDT, CDR2 YYEEEE. This CDR3 contains 12 residues. The CDR3 spells CASSPVFGELFF. In nucleotides, the CDR3 is TGTGCCAGCAGCCCGGTATTCGGGGAGCTGTTTTTT.

The genes are TRBV6-1 and TRBJ2-3; D tentatively reads TRBD1 or TRBD2 (6 bases each). The germline V gene has CDR1 MNHNS and CDR2 SASEGT. Trimming took off 2 bases at V and 2 bases at J, with 14 bases between the two ends. CDR3 length: 16 residues. CDR3 sequence: CASSEFRGQVTDTQYF. DNA for the CDR3: TGTGCCAGCAGTGAATTTCGGGGGCAGGTCACAGATACGCAGTATTTT.

This rearrangement joins TRBV21-1 to TRBJ2-7; TRBD1, the table's D call, was not compared with the DNA. TRBV21-1 corresponds to a pseudogene. This CDR3 region has 14 residues. CDR3: CASSRLQGAHEQYF. The DNA for the CDR3 is TGTGCCAGCAGCAGACTACAGGGGGCCCACGAGCAGTACTTC.

The chain uses TRBV3-1 (or the pseudogene TRBV3-2) and TRBJ2-7; D perhaps matches TRBD1 (6 bases). Germline V lookup: CDR1 LGHDT, CDR2 YNNKEL (reference sequence). V was trimmed by 4 bases and J by 3 bases, leaving 13 bases between them. The CDR3 loop spans 14 amino acids. The CDR3 spells CASSLRDMFYEQYF. DNA of the CDR3: TGTGCCAGCAGCCTCCGGGACATGTTCTACGAGCAGTACTTC.